The source of this T cell receptor (beta chain) is a study of cytomegalovirus exposure and HLA in healthy donors. PCR used 60 Vbeta primers and 13 Jbeta primers. Some clones are missing from TCRdb's copy, which holds only in-frame ones; the method was immunoSEQ multiplex PCR. The sample holds fewer than 250,000 clones; nearly 80% are singletons and the top ten take 1.5% to 2%. Study outcomes and limitations: Productive rates of about 87% or about 30% were seen for most TCR beta V segments in an earlier analysis. Association of roughly 18,000 TCR beta sequences with HLA alleles was found at 0.05 false discovery rate in a later analysis.

The CDR3 loop spans 15 amino acids. Germline V CDR1 and CDR2: SNHLY, FYNNEI. Concerning this clone itself: Its target is not known. One junction end disagrees with the germline gene, perhaps due to a read error.

The specimen was PBMCs. This receptor was identified in a man aged 18 to 29 in good health and CMV-seronegative. V and J are TRBV2 and TRBJ1-4; D gene uncertain. CDR3 coding DNA: TGTGCCACCAGTTGGGATCCGGGAATAGGTGAAAAACTGTTTTTT. It yields the protein CATSWDPGIGEKLFF.